This TCR beta chain appears in the sequencing data of a study of blood T cells in healthy people across ages. Whole-study findings and limits: In older individuals, TCR beta diversity per million T cells was lower, falling roughly linearly with age.

Of note for this clonotype: What it recognizes is unknown.

The authors drew ten milliliters of peripheral blood from each donor. They isolated at least 6 million PBMCs from each sample. A second about 7 to 11 cycle PCR used barcoded and J-beta primers. TCRdb recomputed calls from the 5' RACE reads with MiXCR, one row per CDR3 protein. The sample lists hundreds of thousands of distinct CDR3 sequences, more than 45% occurring once. CDR3 length: 15 residues. V was pared by 8 bases and J by 1 base, with 16 bases between. The chain carries TRBV12-3 or TRBV12-4 and TRBJ2-3; D is tentatively TRBD1 or TRBD2 (6 bases each). The sample consisted of blood. The TCR comes from a woman older than 75 in good health. CDR3 sequence: CASGLSRGRTDTQYF. DNA for the CDR3: TGTGCCAGCGGCCTCTCCCGGGGGCGCACAGATACGCAGTATTTT.